A single sample is the source of the 11 T cell receptor beta chains below, sequenced in a study of OX40 agonist ivuxolimab in advanced cancers. Assay used: immunoSEQ multiplex PCR; TCRdb lists only in-frame clones, some missing. The table lists 90,000 to 100,000 clones, approximately 86% of them singletons. Sample: CD4+ or CD8+ T cells sorted from blood, taken in a trial of the OX40 agonist ivuxolimab. Source of these receptors: an adult with an advanced solid tumor such as melanoma, head and neck, liver or kidney cancer.

V and J are TRBV7-9 and TRBJ2-4; tentative D call: TRBD2 (5 bases). Trimming cost V 8 bases and J 3 bases, with 11 bases left between them. This CDR3 comprises 13 residues. Germline values: CDR1 SEHNR, CDR2 FQNEAQ (reference sequence). The CDR3 loop is CASSAVHKNIQYF. CDR3 coding DNA: TGTGCCAGCTCAGCGGTCCACAAAAACATTCAGTACTTC.

The V call is TRBV19, the J call TRBJ2-3; no clear D gene. V was trimmed by 10 bases and J by 0 bases, leaving 14 bases between them. Germline V CDR1 and CDR2: LNHDA, SQIVND (reference sequence). The CDR3 is 14 amino acids. CDR3 region: CATQLQISTDTQYF. DNA for the CDR3: TGTGCCACCCAGTTGCAGATAAGCACAGATACGCAGTATTTT.

The chain employs TRBV11-3 and TRBJ2-3; TRBD2 might be the D (6 bases). Trimming shortened V by 4 bases and J by 5 bases, and 19 bases separated the two germline ends. The CDR3 is 16 residues long. CDR1 and CDR2 from the germline V gene are SGHNT and YENEEA. The CDR3 region has the DNA TGTGCCAGCAGCTCCGGAGGGGTGGGCATGGGAGATACGCAGTATTTT. It specifies CASSSGGVGMGDTQYF.

The chain joins TRBV28 to TRBJ2-7, with D unresolved. Per germline, CDR1 MDHEN and CDR2 SYDVKM. The CDR3 contains 15 residues. V lost 5 bases and J 2 bases, leaving 16 bases between the germline ends. CDR3 sequence: CASSTPGAYTYEQYF. CDR3 DNA: TGTGCCAGCAGTACACCCGGAGCCTACACCTACGAGCAGTACTTC.

In DNA, the CDR3 is TGCGCCAGCAGCCAAAGGACTACAGGGAACACTGAAGCTTTCTTT. It encodes CASSQRTTGNTEAFF. The chain combines TRBV4-3 with TRBJ1-1; D might be TRBD1 (5 bases). CDR3 length: 15 amino acids. The V gene's germline CDR1 is LGHNA and CDR2 YSLEER. Trimming cost V 2 bases and J 1 base, with 11 bases left between them.

The chain uses TRBV5-4 and TRBJ2-5; 10 bases line up with TRBD2. The J call could be wrong; TRBJ2-7 is a better fit for the DNA end. The CDR3 length is 15 residues. Per the germline V gene, CDR1 is SGHNT and CDR2 is YYREEE (reference sequence). The CDR3 region is CASSLEASGSYEQYF. CDR3 coding DNA: TGTGCCAGCAGCTTGGAGGCTAGCGGGAGCTACGAGCAGTACTTC.

The V and J genes are TRBV6-5 and TRBJ2-7, with 9 bases lining up with TRBD1. CDR1 and CDR2 (germline): MNHEY, SVGAGI. V dropped 5 bases and J dropped 6; count of bases not matched to a gene: 11. This CDR3 spans 15 amino acids. The CDR3 region is CASSPAGTGIGEQYF. The CDR3 DNA is TGTGCCAGCAGTCCCGCCGGGACAGGGATCGGCGAGCAGTACTTC.

The CDR3 nucleotides are TGTGCCAGCAGTCAGCTGACAGGCTCTGGAAACACCATATATTTT. Translating gives CASSQLTGSGNTIYF. This chain joins TRBV6-6 and TRBJ1-3, with a tentative D call TRBD1 (6 bases). The CDR3 consists of 15 residues. Germline values: CDR1 MNHNY, CDR2 SVGAGI (reference sequence). Trimming took 5 bases from V and 0 from J, leaving 11 bases between them.

J is TRBJ2-1 and V is TRBV2, with 9 bases that match TRBD2. The junction had 6 bases not matched to a gene; V was cut back by 6 bases and J by 9 bases. CDR1 is SNHLY and CDR2 is FYNNEI in the germline V gene. This CDR3 region has 13 residues. For the CDR3, the DNA is TGTGCCAGCAGGTGGATGCGGGAGGGTGAGCAGTTCTTC. Its translation: CASRWMREGEQFF.

For this clone: Within the sample, other DNA sequences also encode this same CDR3. V usage is TRBV13 and J usage is TRBJ2-3; D remains ambiguous. V gave up 3 bases and J gave up 2 bases, with 3 bases separating them. Looked up from germline, CDR1 is PRHDT and CDR2 is FYEKMQ (reference sequence). This CDR3 has 12 amino acids. The CDR3 protein is CASSLVTDTQYF. As DNA, the CDR3 is TGTGCCAGCAGCTTGGTCACAGATACGCAGTATTTT.

The chain combines TRBV18 with TRBJ2-3; D is possibly TRBD1 (5 bases). This CDR3 is built from 14 residues. In germline, CDR1 is KGHSH, CDR2 LQKENI. The V end lost 6 bases, the J end lost 3 bases, and 13 bases lay between the germline ends. The CDR3 loop is CASSLQVDTDTQYF. CDR3 DNA: TGTGCCAGCTCTCTACAGGTAGATACAGATACGCAGTATTTT.